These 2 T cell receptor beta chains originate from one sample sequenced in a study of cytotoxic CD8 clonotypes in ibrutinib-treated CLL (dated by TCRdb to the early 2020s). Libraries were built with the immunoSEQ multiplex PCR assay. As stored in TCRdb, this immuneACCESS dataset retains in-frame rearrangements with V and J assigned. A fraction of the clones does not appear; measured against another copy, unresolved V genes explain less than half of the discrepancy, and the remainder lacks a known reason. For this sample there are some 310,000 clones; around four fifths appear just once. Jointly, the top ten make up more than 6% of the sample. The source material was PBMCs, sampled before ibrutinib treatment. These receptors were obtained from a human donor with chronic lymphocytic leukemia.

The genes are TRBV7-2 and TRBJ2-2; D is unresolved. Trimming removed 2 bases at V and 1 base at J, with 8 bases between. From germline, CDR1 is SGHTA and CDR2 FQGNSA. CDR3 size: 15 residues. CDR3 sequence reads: CASSLTSQNTGELFF. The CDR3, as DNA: TGTGCCAGCAGCTTAACGTCCCAGAACACCGGGGAGCTGTTTTTT.

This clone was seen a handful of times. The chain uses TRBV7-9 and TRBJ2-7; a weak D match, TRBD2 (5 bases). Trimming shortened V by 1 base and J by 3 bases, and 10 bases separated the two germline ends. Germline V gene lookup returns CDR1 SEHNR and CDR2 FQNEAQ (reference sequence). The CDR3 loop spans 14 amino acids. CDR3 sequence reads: CASSLGPGNYEQYF. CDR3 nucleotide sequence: TGTGCCAGCAGCTTAGGCCCGGGAAACTACGAGCAGTACTTC.